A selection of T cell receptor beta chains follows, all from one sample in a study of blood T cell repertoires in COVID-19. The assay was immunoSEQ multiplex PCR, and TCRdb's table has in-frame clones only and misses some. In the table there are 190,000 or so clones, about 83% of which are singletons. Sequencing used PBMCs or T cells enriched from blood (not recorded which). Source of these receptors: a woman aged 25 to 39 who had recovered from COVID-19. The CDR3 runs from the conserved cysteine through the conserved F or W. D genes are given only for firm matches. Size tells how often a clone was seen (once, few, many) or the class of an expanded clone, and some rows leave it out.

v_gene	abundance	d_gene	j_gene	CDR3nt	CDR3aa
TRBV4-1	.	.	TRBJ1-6	TGCGCCAGCAGCCAAGATGTGGACAGCGTTAACTATCCTTTGGATAATTCACCCCTCCACTTT	CASSQDVDSVNYPLDNSPLHF
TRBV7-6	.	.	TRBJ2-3	TGTGCCAGCAGCCCGGACAGAGAACCCACAGATACGCAGTATTTT	CASSPDREPTDTQYF
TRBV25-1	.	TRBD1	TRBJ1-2	TGTGCCAGCAGTGCAACCGGGACAGGGGGTGGCTACACCTTC	CASSATGTGGGYTF
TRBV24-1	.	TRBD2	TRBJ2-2	TGTGCCACCAGTGCCACCCGCGTGGGACTAGCGGGAGGGAACACCGGGGAGCTGTTTTTT	CATSATRVGLAGGNTGELFF
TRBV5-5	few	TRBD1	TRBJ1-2	TGTGCCAGCAGCTTAGAAACCCCCGGGACAGGGAGTTATGGCTACACCTTC	CASSLETPGTGSYGYTF
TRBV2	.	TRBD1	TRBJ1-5	TGTGCCAGCAGTGGCTGGGACAGGGGGCCCAACTTAAGCAATCAGCCCCAGCATTTT	CASSGWDRGPNLSNQPQHF
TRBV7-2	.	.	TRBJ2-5	TGTGCCAGCAGCCGTCGCGAGCAAGAGACCCAGTACTTC	CASSRREQETQYF
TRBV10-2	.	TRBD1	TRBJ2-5	TGCGCCAGCAGTGTTGGAAGGGGGCGGGAGACCCAGTACTTC	CASSVGRGRETQYF
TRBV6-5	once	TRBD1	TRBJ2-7	TGTGCCAGCAGTCTCCTTAGACAGGGCTCCTACGAGCAGTACTTC	CASSLLRQGSYEQYF
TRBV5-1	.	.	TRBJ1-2	TGCGCCAGCAGCTTGGCCCGAACAGACTATGGCTACACCTTC	CASSLARTDYGYTF
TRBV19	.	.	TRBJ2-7	TGTGCCAGTAGTATAGGCGGAAACACTCTCTACGAGCAGTACTTC	CASSIGGNTLYEQYF
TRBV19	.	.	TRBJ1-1	TGTGCCAGTACCAGGTTGACTGAAGCTTTCTTT	CASTRLTEAFF
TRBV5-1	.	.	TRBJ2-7	TGCGCCAGCAGTCCCGACAGCTGGCACGAGCAGTACTTC	CASSPDSWHEQYF
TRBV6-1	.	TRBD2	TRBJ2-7	TGTGCCAGCAGTGTGGGACTAGCGGGCGTTTCCTACGAGCAGTACTTC	CASSVGLAGVSYEQYF
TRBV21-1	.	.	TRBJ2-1	TGTGCCAGCAGCTGGTGGGGGACTAGCGGGAGAGATGTCCTCAATGAGCAGTTCTTC	CASSWWGTSGRDVLNEQFF
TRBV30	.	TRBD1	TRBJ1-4	TGTGCCTGGAGTGTAGGGACAGGGGATGAAAAACTGTTTTTT	CAWSVGTGDEKLFF
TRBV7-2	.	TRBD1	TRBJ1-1	TGTGCCAGCACGGGGGACAGGGGGCTCTGGACTGAAGCTTTCTTT	CASTGDRGLWTEAFF
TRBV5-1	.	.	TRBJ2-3	TGCGCCAGCACCGAACCGGGACTTAGCACAGATACGCAGTATTTT	CASTEPGLSTDTQYF
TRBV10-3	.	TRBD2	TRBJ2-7	TGTGCCATCAGTGAACGGGGGGGGTCCTCCTACGAGCAGTACTTC	CAISERGGSSYEQYF
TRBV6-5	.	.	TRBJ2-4	TGTGCCAGCGGGAGGAGGGACATTCAGTACTTC	CASGRRDIQYF
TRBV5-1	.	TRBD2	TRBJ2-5	TGCGCCAGCAGCTGGGGTGTGGCGGGAGGCGAGACCCAGTACTTC	CASSWGVAGGETQYF
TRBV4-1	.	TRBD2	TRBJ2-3	TGCGCCAGCAGCCAAGGGGACTACACAGATACGCAGTATTTT	CASSQGDYTDTQYF
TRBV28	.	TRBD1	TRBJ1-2	TGTGCCAGCAGTACTTTCGGGACAGGGGTTTTGGGCTATGGCTACACCTTC	CASSTFGTGVLGYGYTF
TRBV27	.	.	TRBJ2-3	TGTGCCAGCAGTTCCCTATTCAATACGCAGTATTTT	CASSSLFNTQYF
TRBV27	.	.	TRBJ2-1	TGTGCCAGCAGAAGACTAGGGGAAAACAATGAGCAGTTCTTC	CASRRLGENNEQFF
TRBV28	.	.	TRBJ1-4	TGTGCCAGCAGTCCGGTGATAAATGAAAAACTGTTTTTT	CASSPVINEKLFF
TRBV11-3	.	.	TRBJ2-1	TGTGCCAGCAGCTTAGACGACGGGAGCCCCAATGAGCAGTTCTTC	CASSLDDGSPNEQFF
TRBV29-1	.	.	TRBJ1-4	TGCAGCGTTGTGGGTGGTCCTAATGAGGAACTGTTTTTT	CSVVGGPNEELFF
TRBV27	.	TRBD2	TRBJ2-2	TGTGCCAGCAGTTTATTCGTTCCTAGCGGGAGGAGAACGAACACCGGGGAGCTGTTTTTT	CASSLFVPSGRRTNTGELFF
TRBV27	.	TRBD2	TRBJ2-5	TGTGCCAGCAGCCCGAGGGAGGGGGCCTGGACTAGCGGGAGGTCTAGAGAGACCCAGTACTTC	CASSPREGAWTSGRSRETQYF
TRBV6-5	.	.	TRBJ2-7	TGTGCCAGCAGTAGTGTAACAGGTACTAACGAGCAGTACTTC	CASSSVTGTNEQYF
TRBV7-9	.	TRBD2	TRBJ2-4	TGTGCCAGCAGCATAGGGACTAGCGGGGGACTAGCCAAAAACATTCAGTACTTC	CASSIGTSGGLAKNIQYF
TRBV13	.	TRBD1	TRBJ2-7	TGTGCCAGCAGCTCCCGGGACAGGGGGCTCTACGAGCAGTACTTC	CASSSRDRGLYEQYF
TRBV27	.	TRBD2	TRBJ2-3	TGTGCCAGCAGTCGGACTAGCGGGAGGAGGTGGGATACGCAGTATTTT	CASSRTSGRRWDTQYF
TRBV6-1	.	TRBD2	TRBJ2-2	TGTGCCAGCAGTGGAATGACTAGCGGGAGGGCCGGGGAGCTGTTTTTT	CASSGMTSGRAGELFF
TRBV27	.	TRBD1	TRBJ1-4	TGTGCCAGCAGTTCAGCGGACAGGCTTAATGAAAAACTGTTTTTT	CASSSADRLNEKLFF
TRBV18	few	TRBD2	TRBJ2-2	TGTGCCAGCTCACCCCGCCCATCTCGGACTAGCGACACCGGGGAGCTGTTTTTT	CASSPRPSRTSDTGELFF
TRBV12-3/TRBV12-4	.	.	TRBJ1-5	TGTGCCAGCAGGCGTTCAGGACAGCCCCAGCATTTT	CASRRSGQPQHF
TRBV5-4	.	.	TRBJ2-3	TGTGCCAGCAGCTTGGCGGCAGGTTTAAGGCCAGATACGCAGTATTTT	CASSLAAGLRPDTQYF
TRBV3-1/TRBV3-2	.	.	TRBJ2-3	TGTGCCAGCAGCCAAGAATATTTGGTCGGGGGAGAAAGAGGCACAGATACGCAGTATTTT	CASSQEYLVGGERGTDTQYF
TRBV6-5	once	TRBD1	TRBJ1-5	TGTGCCAGCAGCTCCGGGACAGGGAAAGGTCAGCCCCAGCATTTT	CASSSGTGKGQPQHF
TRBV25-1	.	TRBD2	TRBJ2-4	TGTGCCAGCAGTGAGAGGGCGGGAGTGGCCAAAAACATTCAGTACTTC	CASSERAGVAKNIQYF
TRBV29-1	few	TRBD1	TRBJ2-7	TGCAGCGTTGCCAGCCGGGACAGGGGCTACGAGCAGTACTTC	CSVASRDRGYEQYF
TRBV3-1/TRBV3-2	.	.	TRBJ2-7	TGTGCCAGCAGCCACCCGGGAGACCTTTCCCACGAGCAGTACTTC	CASSHPGDLSHEQYF
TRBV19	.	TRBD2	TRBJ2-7	TGTGCCAGTAGACTTCTAGCGGGAGGGACCTACGAGCAGTACTTC	CASRLLAGGTYEQYF
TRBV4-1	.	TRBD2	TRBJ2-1	TGCGCCAGCAGCCACCTTGGACTAGCGGGAAGTTTGTCCTACAATGAGCAGTTCTTC	CASSHLGLAGSLSYNEQFF
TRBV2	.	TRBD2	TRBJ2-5	TGTGCCAGCAGTAAGCGGGAGTCAGAGACCCAGTACTTC	CASSKRESETQYF
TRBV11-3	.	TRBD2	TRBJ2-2	TGTGCCAGCAGCTCCGCGGGGGTTGTGAGCACCGGGGAGCTGTTTTTT	CASSSAGVVSTGELFF
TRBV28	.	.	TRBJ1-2	TGTGCCAGCAGTATTGGGCCCTATGGCTACACCTTC	CASSIGPYGYTF
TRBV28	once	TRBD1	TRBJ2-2	TGTGCCAGCAGTCCCCGGGACAGGGTGACCGGGGAGCTGTTTTTT	CASSPRDRVTGELFF
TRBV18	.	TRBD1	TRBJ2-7	TGTGCCAGCTCACCGGGACAGATCTACGAGCAGTACTTC	CASSPGQIYEQYF
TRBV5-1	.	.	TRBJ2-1	TGCGCCAGCAGCTTGGTTGAACCGCGGGTCTCCTACAATGAGCAGTTCTTC	CASSLVEPRVSYNEQFF
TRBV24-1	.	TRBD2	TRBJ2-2	TGTGCCACCAGTGATTTAAGGAGGACTAGCGGGAGTGCGGTAGTGGGGGAGCTGTTTTTT	CATSDLRRTSGSAVVGELFF
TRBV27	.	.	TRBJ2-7	TGTGCCAGCAGTCCTCGACTAGACGAGCAGTACTTC	CASSPRLDEQYF
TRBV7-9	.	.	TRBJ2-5	TGTGCCAGCAGCTTGGTGACAGATCAAGAGACCCAGTACTTC	CASSLVTDQETQYF